This paragraph covers one T cell receptor (beta chain) sequence. What it binds is unknown. This specimen belongs to a study of vaccination effects on CD4 cells after COVID-19. Study-wide points: Pronounced clonal contraction occurred in clones induced by infection and by vaccine late after vaccination. Healthy vaccinees' vaccine-induced clones included only 1 of 255 cross-reacting with common cold coronaviruses.

With 8 bases removed from V and 5 bases from J, the gap between germline ends came to 15 bases. From germline, CDR1 is SEHNR and CDR2 FQNEAQ (reference sequence). The CDR3 spans 13 residues. Prior to sequencing, the ViraFEST assay stimulated PBMC with viral peptide pools, which expanded the antigen-specific CD4+ T cells. Subsequent to about 10 days of culture, CD4+ T cells were isolated. None of these healthy vaccinees had been infected with SARS-CoV-2 before vaccination. PBMC were cultured at fewer than 2.5 million per well with around 10 IU/ml IL-2 and approximately 10 ug/ml peptides. Sequenced by immunoSEQ multiplex PCR; TCRdb stores in-frame clones only, minus some. Of some 41,000 clones in the sample, less than 70% were seen once.

The origin of this receptor is a human donor who received a COVID-19 vaccine. The J gene is TRBJ2-5, the V gene TRBV7-9; the D gene could be TRBD1 or TRBD2 (5 bases each). The specimen was CD4+ T cells from PBMCs cultured with HCoV-OC43 spike peptides, collected before COVID-19 vaccination. The subset was: HCoV-OC43 spike overlapping peptide pool stimulation. CDR3 residues: CASLYGAGETQYF. In DNA form, the CDR3 reads TGTGCCAGCCTTTACGGGGCTGGGGAGACCCAGTACTTC.